This T cell receptor (beta chain) was identified in a study of shared clonotypes between healthy human individuals (dated by TCRdb to the early 2020s). The study in broad terms: A few men and a couple of women, aged 18 to 49 years, made up the cohort. To estimate repertoire size and how much clonotypes are shared between individuals, the study performed deep sequencing of blood TCR repertoires from a few healthy adults. To increase sequencing depth and limit assay-specific biases, TCR repertoire library preparation and sequencing were carried out by different laboratories using diverse techniques. Each donor's leukapheresis produced roughly between about 0.9 and 9.5 billion PBMCs.

What the authors observed across the whole study: The small number of donors limited the genetic and exposure-history diversity represented. Pairwise subsampling led to the expectation that sequencing depth would affect the degree of clonotype sharing among donors. Sampling was limited to blood, and TCR repertoires in tissue likely differ from TCR repertoires in blood.

Donors were healthy HIV-negative adults with no recently reported acute infections or vaccinations. All donors were Caucasian adults living in Nashville, Tennessee, USA. For unsorted samples, approximately 89 million PBMCs were counted, and genomic DNA was extracted using the QIAamp DNA Blood Mini kit. Blood was collected by leukapheresis, and PBMCs were isolated by Ficoll-Histopaque density gradient centrifugation and then cryopreserved in liquid nitrogen vapor phase. The CDR1 and CDR2 encoded by the germline V gene (reference sequence) are SGHNT and YYREEE. The V end loses 1 base and the J end loses 7 bases, and a stretch of 9 bases separates them. The CDR3 measures 12 amino acids from cysteine to phenylalanine. Just CDR3 DNA is preserved here, 36 bases in frame from base 1. Using the deep immunoSEQ assay, TCR CDR3 regions were amplified from genomic DNA by multiplex PCR. Genomic DNA extracted from each cell subset was distributed evenly over all wells of several immunoSEQ 96-well plates, and each plate served as one replicate. For unsorted PBMC, approximately 0.3 ug genomic DNA, equal to roughly 32,000 T cell genomes, was loaded into each replicate PCR. Ten immunoSEQ deep assay plates were used to sequence unsorted PBMC genomic DNA. Purified libraries were measured with a Qubit 3.0 fluorometer, size-checked on a Bioanalyzer 2100, and measured again with the KAPA Library Quantification kit. A separate single-read 150-cycle Illumina NextSeq 550 flow cell was used to sequence each immunoSEQ 96-well plate. The original pipeline was this. The immunoSEQ output contained only junctional sequences without quality scores, so filtering could not match that applied to full-length reads. Sequences were annotated with PyIR, a Python wrapper for IgBLAST v1.9, and V/J genes and CDR3 were assigned using IMGT germline references. Reads with weak V/J assignments (E-value above 1e-6), missing CDR3, stop codons, out-of-frame junctions, or ambiguous translated residues were removed. V3J clonotypes were defined as sequences sharing the same inferred V gene, J gene, and CDR3 amino acid sequence. To compute the percentage overlap between repertoires, the number of shared unique clonotypes was divided by the size of the smaller repertoire. Richness of each repertoire was evaluated using RTK rarefaction, the Chao1 estimator, and Recon v2.1 estimates of unobserved clonotypes. Drawn from immuneACCESS, this table holds only the in-frame rearrangements with V and J called that TCRdb kept. Clones are partly lost; checked studies trace under half to an unresolved V gene and leave the rest unexplained. Clone size and the V and J calls come from that table; the DNA yielded D and trimming. This sample gives 450,000 to 500,000 clones in total; 76% of them show up just once. The ten largest clones capture around 13% of the sample.

As for this clone: What this receptor recognizes is not known. No much larger clone is present one base from it, and per-base qualities are unavailable.

The specimen sequenced was PBMCs. The receptor's source is a woman between 35 and 50 years old in good health. Some clones in this sample may be carry-over from other donors' samples. The receptor chain draws on TRBV5-4 and TRBJ2-7; no D gene is confidently identified. The CDR3 reads CASSLPLEEQYF. The sequenced DNA: TGTGCCAGCAGCTTGCCCCTGGAGGAGCAGTACTTC. Extended through the reference TRBV5-4 and TRBJ2-7 proteins, this CDR3 yields the full variable domain: ETGVTQSPTHLIKTRGQQVTLRCSSQSGHNTVSWYQQALGQGPQFIFQYYREEENGRGNFPPRFSGLQFPNYSSELNVNALELDDSALYLCASSLPLEEQYFGPGTRLTVT.